The 15 T cell receptor beta chains presented below share a single source sample, sequenced in a study of Ad26.COV2.S vaccination and SARS-CoV-2 variants (dated by TCRdb to about 2021). Libraries came from the immunoSEQ multiplex PCR assay. Imported from immuneACCESS, the table was reduced by TCRdb to in-frame sequences with V and J called. These copies leave out some clones; in studies compared against another copy, an unresolved V gene accounts for under half, and the cause of the remainder is not known. The sample profile shows about 680,000 clones; 89% of them were found once. The ten largest clones capture about 1.5% of the sample. In the paper's terms, the treatment or condition label means: around 19 received Ad26.COV2.S at low or high dose, single or two shots; 5 received placebo; per-sample allocation not given. For vaccine and placebo recipients, the sequenced repertoires came from samples collected on day 63 after the first injection.

Here the sequenced sample was peripheral blood, taken in a trial of Ad26.COV2.S vaccine versus placebo. These receptors all come from a person aged 18 to 59 who received the Ad26.COV2.S COVID-19 vaccine or a placebo.

The DNA of the CDR3 is TGTGCCAGTAGTATAGCGGGCGGACTAGCGGGAGTTGAGCAGTTCTTC. Residues: CASSIAGGLAGVEQFF. V is TRBV19 and J is TRBJ2-1; 13 bases are shared with TRBD2. This CDR3 is 16 amino acids long. V lost 1 base and J lost 9; bases outside the gene matches: 6. Germline V lookup: CDR1 LNHDA, CDR2 SQIVND (reference sequence).

The V call is TRBV19, the J call TRBJ2-5, with 7 bases matching TRBD2. CDR1 and CDR2 from the germline V gene are LNHDA and SQIVND (reference sequence). V trimming: 6 bases; J trimming: 0 bases; junction bases outside the gene matches: 4. The CDR3 length is 14 residues. CDR3 protein: CASSPRGDQETQYF. Written as DNA, the CDR3 is TGTGCCAGTAGCCCCCGGGGGGACCAAGAGACCCAGTACTTC.

The chain has TRBV10-1 and TRBJ2-1; 12 bases fit TRBD2. Germline CDR1 and CDR2: WNHNN and SYGVQD (reference sequence). V was pared by 10 bases and J by 9 bases, with 10 bases of the junction left unmatched. The CDR3 length is 14 residues. In nucleotides, the CDR3 is TGCGCCACCCAGACTAGCGGGGGATCTAGTGAGCAGTTCTTC. This encodes CATQTSGGSSEQFF.

The chain uses TRBV5-4 and TRBJ1-3; D is unresolved. V lost 4 bases and J 0 bases, leaving 5 bases between the germline ends. Germline assignment: CDR1 SGHNT and CDR2 YYREEE (reference sequence). CDR3 length equals 13 residues. CDR3 sequence: CASSTASGNTIYF. In DNA, the CDR3 is TGTGCCAGCAGCACCGCCTCTGGAAACACCATATATTTT.

V and J are TRBV6-6 and TRBJ1-1; no reliable D call. V was cut by 6 bases and J by 1 base, with 9 bases left in between. The length of the CDR3 is 13 residues. Germline V gene data show CDR1 as MNHNY and CDR2 as SVGAGI (reference sequence). CDR3 protein: CASSRDKNTEAFF. The CDR3 DNA follows: TGTGCCAGCAGCCGAGACAAGAACACTGAAGCTTTCTTT.

This chain connects TRBV19 to TRBJ1-5; D not resolved. This CDR3 spans 13 amino acids. V was clipped by 5 bases and J by 7 bases, with 12 bases between them. From germline, CDR1 is LNHDA and CDR2 SQIVND (reference sequence). The CDR3 region has the DNA TGTGCCAGTAGTTCCGTAGGGCCCCAGCCCCAGCATTTT. This translates into CASSSVGPQPQHF.

The V gene is TRBV10-3, the J gene TRBJ1-4; 8 nucleotides align to TRBD1. V was clipped by 4 bases and J by 8 bases; unmatched bases: 9. The CDR3 has 15 residues. The V gene's germline CDR1 is ENHRY and CDR2 SYGVKD. The CDR3 protein is CAISGGQGAEEKLFF. The DNA of the CDR3 is TGTGCCATCAGTGGCGGACAGGGTGCCGAAGAAAAACTGTTTTTT.

The chain has TRBV30 and TRBJ2-7, with TRBD1 matching 8 bases. Germline V gene sequence: CDR1 GTSNPN, CDR2 SVGIG (reference sequence). V shed 2 bases, J shed 6 bases, and the junction held 3 bases outside the gene matches. The CDR3 spans 12 residues. CDR3 bases: TGTGCCTGGAGTCGAACAGGGGGCGAGCAGTACTTC. It codes for CAWSRTGGEQYF.

V is TRBV7-9 and J is TRBJ2-1; D is possibly TRBD1 (5 bases). Germline lookup yields CDR1 SEHNR and CDR2 FQNEAQ (reference sequence). The CDR3 totals 13 residues. The germline V and J ends were trimmed by 2 bases and 14 bases, with 16 bases remaining between them. The CDR3 here is CASSLPSGLREFF. CDR3 DNA: TGTGCCAGCAGCTTACCCTCAGGCCTCAGGGAGTTCTTC.

V gene TRBV30 combines with J gene TRBJ1-4; tentative D call: TRBD1 (5 bases). The V gene lost 0 bases and the J gene lost 2 bases, with 13 bases spanning the gap. The CDR3 spans 16 residues. Germline V gives CDR1 GTSNPN, CDR2 SVGIG (reference sequence). CDR3 residues: CAWSVGMQGTNEKLFF. The CDR3 coding sequence is TGTGCCTGGAGTGTCGGCATGCAGGGTACTAATGAAAAACTGTTTTTT.

The rearrangement joins TRBV6-5 to TRBJ2-3, with 11 bases lining up with TRBD1. Looked up from germline, CDR1 is MNHEY and CDR2 is SVGAGI. The CDR3 length is 15 residues. V lost 4 bases, J lost 5 bases, and 5 bases stayed unmatched. The CDR3, as DNA: TGTGCCAGCAGTTCCGGACAGGGGGCAGTAGATACGCAGTATTTT. This codes for CASSSGQGAVDTQYF.

CDR3 sequence (DNA): TGTGCCAGCGACAGGGGTTCGACGACGTACACTGAAGCTTTCTTT. Amino acids: CASDRGSTTYTEAFF. This chain uses TRBV19 with TRBJ1-1; 8 positions agree with TRBD1. V dropped 9 bases and J dropped 3; count of bases not matched to a gene: 12. The CDR3 length is 15 residues. CDR1 is LNHDA, CDR2 SQIVND, per germline (reference sequence). Based on the CDR3 plus reference TRBV19 and TRBJ1-1, the full variable domain is DGGITQSPKYLFRKEGQNVTLSCEQNLNHDAMYWYRQDPGQGLRLIYYSQIVNDFQKGDIAEGYSVSREKKESFPLTVTSAQKNPTAFYLCASDRGSTTYTEAFFGQGTRLTVV.

CDR3 in DNA: TGTGCCAGCAGTTACTCCATAGGAGCGAACACTGAAGCTTTCTTT. The encoded protein is CASSYSIGANTEAFF. The chain uses TRBV6-6 and TRBJ1-1; D is unclear. The CDR3 has 15 residues. Germline-derived CDR1 and CDR2 are MNHNY and SVGAGI (reference sequence). Trimming took off 0 bases at V and 1 base at J, with 9 bases between the two ends.

The chain uses TRBV2 and TRBJ2-7, with TRBD1 matching over 8 bases. The V gene's germline CDR1 is SNHLY and CDR2 FYNNEI. The CDR3 totals 14 residues. V dropped 1 base and J dropped 4; count of bases not matched to a gene: 3. The CDR3 DNA reads as TGTGCCAGCAGTGAAGGGCAGGGGGCGTACGAGCAGTACTTC. It specifies CASSEGQGAYEQYF. The full variable domain, its missing parts supplied by reference TRBV2 and TRBJ2-7, is EPEVTQTPSHQVTQMGQEVILRCVPISNHLYFYWYRQILGQKVEFLVSFYNNEISEKSEIFDDQFSVERPDGSNFTLKIRSTKLEDSAMYFCASSEGQGAYEQYFGPGTRLTVT.

This sequence joins TRBV10-2 and TRBJ1-5; D is unclear. Germline CDR1 and CDR2: WSHSY and SAAADI. Between the trimmed V and J ends, which lost 0 bases and 5 bases, there was a span of 11 bases. The CDR3 is 15 residues long. For the CDR3, the DNA is TGCGCCAGCAGTGAGTCTGACCGGAGTTATCAGCCCCAGCATTTT. Translation: CASSESDRSYQPQHF.